This T cell receptor (beta chain) came from a study of high-grade serous ovarian cancer treatment subgroups. Profiling relied on immunoSEQ multiplex PCR, and the TCRdb table lists in-frame clones only, not all of them. The sample holds roughly 20,000 clones, about three quarters seen once. Tumor samples were taken before definitive surgery or chemotherapy. V lost 3 bases, J lost 8 bases, and 11 bases stayed unmatched. Germline V CDR1 and CDR2: LNHDA, SQIVND (reference sequence). The length of the CDR3 is 15 residues. Source material: tumor tissue. This clonotype originated in a human donor with high-grade serous ovarian cancer. This rearrangement joins TRBV19 to TRBJ1-2, with TRBD1 matching 8 bases. CDR3 coding DNA: TGTGCCAGTAGTATCCCGGGACAGGCAAGTGGCGGCTACACCTTC. This sequence encodes CASSIPGQASGGYTF. The variable domain in full, completed from reference TRBV19 and TRBJ1-2, reads DGGITQSPKYLFRKEGQNVTLSCEQNLNHDAMYWYRQDPGQGLRLIYYSQIVNDFQKGDIAEGYSVSREKKESFPLTVTSAQKNPTAFYLCASSIPGQASGGYTFGSGTRLTVV.